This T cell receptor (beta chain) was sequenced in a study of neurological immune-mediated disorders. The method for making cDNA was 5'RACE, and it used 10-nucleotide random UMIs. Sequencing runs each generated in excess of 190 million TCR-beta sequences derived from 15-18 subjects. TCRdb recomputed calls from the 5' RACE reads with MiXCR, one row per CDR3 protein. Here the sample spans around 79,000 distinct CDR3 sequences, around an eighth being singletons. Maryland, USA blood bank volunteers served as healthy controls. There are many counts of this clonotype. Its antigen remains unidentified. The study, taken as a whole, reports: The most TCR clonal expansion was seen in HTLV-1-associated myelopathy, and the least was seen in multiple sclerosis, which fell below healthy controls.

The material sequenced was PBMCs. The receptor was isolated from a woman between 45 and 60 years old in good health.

The DNA of the CDR3 is TGCAGTGCAGGGGGGGGGGCGAAACCAACCGGGGAGCTGTTTTTT. This encodes CSAGGGAKPTGELFF. The genes are TRBV20-1 and TRBJ2-2, with a possible D match to TRBD2 (7 bases). There are 15 residues in the CDR3. Trimming stripped 6 bases from V and 5 bases from J, with 19 bases between. CDR1 DFQATT and CDR2 SNEGSKA come from the germline V gene (reference sequence).